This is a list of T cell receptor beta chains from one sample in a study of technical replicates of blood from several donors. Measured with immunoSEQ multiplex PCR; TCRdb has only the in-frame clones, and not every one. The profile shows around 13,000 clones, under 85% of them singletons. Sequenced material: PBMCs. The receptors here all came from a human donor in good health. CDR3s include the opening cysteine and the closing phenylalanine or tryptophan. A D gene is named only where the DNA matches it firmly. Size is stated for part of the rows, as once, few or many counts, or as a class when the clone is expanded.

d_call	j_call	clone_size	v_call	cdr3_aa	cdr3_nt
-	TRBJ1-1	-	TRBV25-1	CASSVQRSVNTEAFF	TGTGCCAGCAGTGTTCAGAGGAGTGTGAACACTGAAGCTTTCTTT
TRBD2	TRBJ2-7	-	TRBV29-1	CSVGSSGGSYEQYF	TGCAGCGTGGGGTCCAGCGGGGGCTCCTACGAGCAGTACTTC
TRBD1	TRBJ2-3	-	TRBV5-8	CASSLDRGRVTDTQYF	TGTGCCAGCAGCCTAGACAGGGGGCGCGTCACAGATACGCAGTATTTT
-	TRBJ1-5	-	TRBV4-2	CASSQDRDTHQPQHF	TGTGCCAGCAGCCAAGATCGGGACACCCATCAGCCCCAGCATTTT
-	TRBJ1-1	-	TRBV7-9	CASSRAVAEAFF	TGTGCCAGCAGCCGTGCGGTCGCTGAAGCTTTCTTT
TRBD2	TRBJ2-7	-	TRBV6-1	CASSEASGSSYEQYF	TGTGCCAGCAGTGAAGCTAGCGGGAGCTCCTACGAGCAGTACTTC
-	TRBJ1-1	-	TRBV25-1	CASSDSLSGTEAFF	TGTGCCAGCAGTGACTCCCTTAGTGGCACTGAAGCTTTCTTT
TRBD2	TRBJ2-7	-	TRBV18	CASSPLAGGGAYEQYF	TGTGCCAGCTCACCTCTGGCGGGGGGCGGCGCCTACGAGCAGTACTTC
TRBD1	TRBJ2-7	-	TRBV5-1	CASSLSAGTGSPYEQYF	TGCGCCAGCAGCTTGTCGGCTGGGACAGGTTCGCCTTACGAGCAGTACTTC
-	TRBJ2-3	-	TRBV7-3	CASSLIDGSDTQYF	TGTGCCAGCAGCCTCATAGACGGGTCCGATACGCAGTATTTT
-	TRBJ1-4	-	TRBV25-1	CASSEPGANEKLFF	TGTGCCAGCAGTGAGCCTGGAGCTAATGAAAAACTGTTTTTT
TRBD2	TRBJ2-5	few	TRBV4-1	CASSHTIAGEETQYF	TGCGCCAGCAGCCATACCATAGCGGGAGAAGAGACCCAGTACTTC
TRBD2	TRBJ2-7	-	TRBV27	CASSFALAGVIEQYF	TGTGCCAGCAGTTTTGCCCTAGCGGGAGTAATCGAGCAGTACTTC
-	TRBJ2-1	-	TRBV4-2	CASSLDSAQGGNEQFF	TGTGCCAGCAGCCTTGATTCGGCGCAGGGGGGCAATGAGCAGTTCTTC
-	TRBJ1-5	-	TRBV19	CASSIAGNQPQHF	TGTGCCAGTAGTATTGCGGGCAATCAGCCCCAGCATTTT
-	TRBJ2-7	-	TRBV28	CASWAVSYEQYF	TGTGCCAGCTGGGCCGTCTCCTACGAGCAGTACTTC
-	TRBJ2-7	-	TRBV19	CASSLRDSSTYEQYF	TGTGCCAGTAGCCTCCGGGACTCTTCTACCTACGAGCAGTACTTC
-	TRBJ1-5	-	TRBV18	CASSPWEAGVGDQPQHF	TGTGCCAGCTCACCATGGGAGGCAGGCGTGGGGGATCAGCCCCAGCATTTT
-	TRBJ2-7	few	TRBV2	CASCAGEDIYEQYF	TGTGCCAGCTGCGCGGGTGAGGATATCTACGAGCAGTACTTC
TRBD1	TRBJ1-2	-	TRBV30	CAWSIQGNYGYTF	TGTGCCTGGAGTATACAGGGGAACTATGGCTACACCTTC
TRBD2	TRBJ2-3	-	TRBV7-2	CASSLSGSRDTQYF	TGTGCCAGCAGCTTAAGCGGGAGTCGGGATACGCAGTATTTT
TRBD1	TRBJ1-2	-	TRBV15	CATSRDPDRENGYTF	TGTGCCACCAGCAGAGATCCTGACAGGGAGAATGGCTACACCTTC
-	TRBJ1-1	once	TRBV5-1	CASSLGASEAFF	TGCGCCAGCAGCTTGGGGGCTTCTGAAGCTTTCTTT
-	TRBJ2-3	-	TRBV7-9	CASSLGRVGDTQYF	TGTGCCAGCAGCTTAGGCAGGGTAGGAGATACGCAGTATTTT
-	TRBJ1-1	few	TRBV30	CAWSDSLHTEAFF	TGTGCCTGGAGTGACAGCTTGCACACTGAAGCTTTCTTT
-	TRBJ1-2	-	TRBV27	CASSPLGSTNYGYTF	TGTGCCAGCAGTCCTCTGGGCTCTACTAACTATGGCTACACCTTC
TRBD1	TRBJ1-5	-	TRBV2	CASRKDRGRAGQPQHF	TGTGCCAGCAGAAAGGACAGGGGCCGGGCGGGGCAGCCCCAGCATTTT
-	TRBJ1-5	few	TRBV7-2	CASSPLRGSNQPQHF	TGTGCCAGCAGCCCCCTCAGGGGTAGCAATCAGCCCCAGCATTTT